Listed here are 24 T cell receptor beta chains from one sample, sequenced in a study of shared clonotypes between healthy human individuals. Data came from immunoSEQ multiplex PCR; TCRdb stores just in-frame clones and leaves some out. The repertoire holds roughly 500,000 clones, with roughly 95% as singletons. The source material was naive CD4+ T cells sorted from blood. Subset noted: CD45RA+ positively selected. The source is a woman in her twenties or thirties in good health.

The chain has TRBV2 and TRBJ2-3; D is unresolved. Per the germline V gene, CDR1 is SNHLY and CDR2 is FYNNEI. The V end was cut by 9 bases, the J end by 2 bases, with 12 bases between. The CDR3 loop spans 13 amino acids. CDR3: CASLGPHTDTQYF. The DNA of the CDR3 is TGTGCCAGTTTAGGGCCTCACACAGATACGCAGTATTTT.

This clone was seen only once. CDR3 in amino acids: CASSKIQAADTQYF. The CDR3 DNA follows: TGCGCCAGCAGTAAAATTCAGGCGGCAGATACGCAGTATTTT. This chain links TRBV5-1 with TRBJ2-3; D gene ambiguous. The V gene lost 5 bases and the J gene lost 4 bases, with 14 bases spanning the gap. This CDR3 region has 14 residues. The germline CDR1 and CDR2 sequences are SGHRS and YFSETQ. Filled out from reference TRBV5-1 and TRBJ2-3, the complete variable domain reads KAGVTQTPRYLIKTRGQQVTLSCSPISGHRSVSWYQQTPGQGLQFLFEYFSETQRNKGNFPGRFSGRQFSNSRSEMNVSTLELGDSALYLCASSKIQAADTQYFGPGTRLTVL.

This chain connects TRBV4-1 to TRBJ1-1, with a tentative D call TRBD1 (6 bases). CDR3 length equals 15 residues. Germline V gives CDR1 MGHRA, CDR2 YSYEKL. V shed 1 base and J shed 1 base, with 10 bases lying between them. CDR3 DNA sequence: TGCGCCAGCAGCCAAGTCCGGACAGCGAACACTGAAGCTTTCTTT. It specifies CASSQVRTANTEAFF.

CDR3 nucleotides: TGTGCCAGCAGCTGGAAGGGGGGACAGGGCAATAATTATCAGCCCCAGCATTTT. This translates into CASSWKGGQGNNYQPQHF. This sequence joins TRBV28 and TRBJ1-5; 9 bases map to TRBD1. Trimming took 6 bases from V and 5 from J; bases not matched to a gene: 17. There are 18 residues in the CDR3. The V gene's germline CDR1 is MDHEN and CDR2 SYDVKM.

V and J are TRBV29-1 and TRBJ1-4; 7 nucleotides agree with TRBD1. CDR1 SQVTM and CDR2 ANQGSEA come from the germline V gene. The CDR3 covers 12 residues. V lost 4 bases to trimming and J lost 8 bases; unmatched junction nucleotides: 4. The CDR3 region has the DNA TGCAGCGTTGGTACAGGGGCGGAAAAACTGTTTTTT. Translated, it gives CSVGTGAEKLFF.

The CDR3 here is CASSLGTHSPTDTQYF. Written as DNA, the CDR3 is TGTGCCAGCAGCTTAGGGACTCACTCCCCCACAGATACGCAGTATTTT. The V call is TRBV11-3, the J call TRBJ2-3; possibly TRBD2 for D (5 bases). V lost 1 base, J lost 2 bases, and 13 bases lay in between. The CDR3 length is 16 residues. Germline V lookup: CDR1 SGHNT, CDR2 YENEEA.

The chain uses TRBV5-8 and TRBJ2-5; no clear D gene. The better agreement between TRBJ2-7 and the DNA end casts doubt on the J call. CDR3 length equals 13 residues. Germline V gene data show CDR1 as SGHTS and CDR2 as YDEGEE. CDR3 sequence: CASSLYSSYEQYF. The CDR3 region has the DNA TGTGCCAGCAGCTTGTACAGCTCCTACGAGCAGTACTTC.

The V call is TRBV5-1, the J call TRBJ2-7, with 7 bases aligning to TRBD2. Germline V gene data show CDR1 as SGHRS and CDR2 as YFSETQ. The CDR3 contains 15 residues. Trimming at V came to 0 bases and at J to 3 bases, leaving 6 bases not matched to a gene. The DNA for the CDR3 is TGCGCCAGCAGCTTGGGTGGGACTAAGGTCTACGAGCAGTACTTC. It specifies CASSLGGTKVYEQYF.

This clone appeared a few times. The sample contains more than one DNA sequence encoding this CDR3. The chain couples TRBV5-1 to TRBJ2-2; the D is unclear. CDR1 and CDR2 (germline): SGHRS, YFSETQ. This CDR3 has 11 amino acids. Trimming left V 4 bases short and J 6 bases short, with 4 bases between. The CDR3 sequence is CASSLSGELFF. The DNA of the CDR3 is TGCGCCAGCAGCCTGTCCGGGGAGCTGTTTTTT.

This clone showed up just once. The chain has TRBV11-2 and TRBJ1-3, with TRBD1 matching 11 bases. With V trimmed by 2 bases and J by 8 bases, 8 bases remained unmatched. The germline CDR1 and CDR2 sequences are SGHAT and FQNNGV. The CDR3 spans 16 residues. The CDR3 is CASSLSPGQGADTIYF. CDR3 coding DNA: TGTGCCAGCAGCTTATCGCCAGGACAGGGGGCAGACACCATATATTTT.

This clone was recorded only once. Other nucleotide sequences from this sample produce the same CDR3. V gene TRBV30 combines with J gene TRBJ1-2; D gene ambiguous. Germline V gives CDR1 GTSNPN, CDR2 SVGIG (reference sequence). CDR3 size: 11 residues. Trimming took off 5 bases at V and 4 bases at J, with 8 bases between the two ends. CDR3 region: CAWSGGYGYTF. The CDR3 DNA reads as TGTGCCTGGTCAGGAGGCTATGGCTACACCTTC.

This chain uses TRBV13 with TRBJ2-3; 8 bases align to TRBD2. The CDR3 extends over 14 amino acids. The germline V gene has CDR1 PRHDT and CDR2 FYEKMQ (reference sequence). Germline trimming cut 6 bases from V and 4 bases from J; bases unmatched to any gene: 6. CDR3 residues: CASSLGTRADTQYF. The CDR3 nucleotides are TGTGCCAGCAGTCTCGGGACTAGAGCAGATACGCAGTATTTT.

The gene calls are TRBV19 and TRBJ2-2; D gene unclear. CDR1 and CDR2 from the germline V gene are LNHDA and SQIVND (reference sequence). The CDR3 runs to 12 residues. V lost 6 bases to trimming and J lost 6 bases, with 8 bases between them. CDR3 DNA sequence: TGTGCCAGTAGCATCTCTTCCGGGGAGCTGTTTTTT. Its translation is CASSISSGELFF.

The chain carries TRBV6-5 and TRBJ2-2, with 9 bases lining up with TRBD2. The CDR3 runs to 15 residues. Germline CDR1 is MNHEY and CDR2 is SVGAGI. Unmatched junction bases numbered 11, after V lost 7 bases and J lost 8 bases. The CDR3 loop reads CASKGLATLGGELFF. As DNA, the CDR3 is TGTGCCAGCAAGGGACTAGCTACATTAGGAGGGGAGCTGTTTTTT.

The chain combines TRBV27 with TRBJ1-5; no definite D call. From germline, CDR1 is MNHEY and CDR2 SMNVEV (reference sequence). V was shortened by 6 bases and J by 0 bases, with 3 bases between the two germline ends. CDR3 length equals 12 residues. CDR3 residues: CASSHSNQPQHF. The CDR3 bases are TGTGCCAGCAGCCATAGCAATCAGCCCCAGCATTTT.

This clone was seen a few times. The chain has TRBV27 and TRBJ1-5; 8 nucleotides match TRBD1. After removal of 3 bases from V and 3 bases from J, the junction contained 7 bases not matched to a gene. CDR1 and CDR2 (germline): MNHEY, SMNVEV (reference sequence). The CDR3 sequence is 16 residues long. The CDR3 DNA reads TGTGCCAGCAGTTTTTCAGCAGGGGGCGTCAATCAGCCCCAGCATTTT. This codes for CASSFSAGGVNQPQHF.

Here the CDR3 DNA reads TGTGCCAGCAGCTTAGGAGTAGCGGGAGAGCAGTACTTC. As protein: CASSLGVAGEQYF. This rearrangement joins TRBV7-2 to TRBJ2-7; 8 bases are a match to TRBD2. Unmatched junction bases numbered 3, after V lost 1 base and J lost 7 bases. This CDR3 contains 13 residues. Germline CDR1 reads SGHTA; CDR2 reads FQGNSA. Complete variable domain (other parts from reference TRBV7-2 and TRBJ2-7): GAGVSQSPSNKVTEKGKDVELRCDPISGHTALYWYRQSLGQGLEFLIYFQGNSAPDKSGLPSDRFSAERTGGSVSTLTIQRTQQEDSAVYLCASSLGVAGEQYFGPGTRLTVT.

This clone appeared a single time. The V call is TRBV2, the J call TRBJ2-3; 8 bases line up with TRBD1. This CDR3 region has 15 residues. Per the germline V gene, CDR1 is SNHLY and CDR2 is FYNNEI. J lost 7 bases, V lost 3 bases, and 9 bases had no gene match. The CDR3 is CASSDEAGGPYTQYF. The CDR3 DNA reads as TGTGCCAGCAGTGATGAGGCAGGGGGCCCGTATACGCAGTATTTT.

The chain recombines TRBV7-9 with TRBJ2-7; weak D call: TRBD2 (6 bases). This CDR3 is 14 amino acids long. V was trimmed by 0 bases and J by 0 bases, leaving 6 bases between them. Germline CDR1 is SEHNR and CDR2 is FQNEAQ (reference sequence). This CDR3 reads CASSLASGSYEQYF. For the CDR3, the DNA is TGTGCCAGCAGCTTAGCTAGCGGCTCCTACGAGCAGTACTTC.

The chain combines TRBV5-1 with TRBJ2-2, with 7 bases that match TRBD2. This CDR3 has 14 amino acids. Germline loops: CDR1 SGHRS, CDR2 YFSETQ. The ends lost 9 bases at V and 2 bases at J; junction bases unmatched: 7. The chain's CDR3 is CANPGLRNTGELFF. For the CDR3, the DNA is TGCGCCAACCCGGGACTACGTAACACCGGGGAGCTGTTTTTT.

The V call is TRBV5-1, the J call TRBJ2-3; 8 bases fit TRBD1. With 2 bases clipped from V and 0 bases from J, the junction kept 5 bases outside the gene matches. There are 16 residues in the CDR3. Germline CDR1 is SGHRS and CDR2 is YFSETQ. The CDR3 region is CASSLLGQASTDTQYF. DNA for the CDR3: TGCGCCAGCAGCTTACTGGGACAGGCTAGCACAGATACGCAGTATTTT.

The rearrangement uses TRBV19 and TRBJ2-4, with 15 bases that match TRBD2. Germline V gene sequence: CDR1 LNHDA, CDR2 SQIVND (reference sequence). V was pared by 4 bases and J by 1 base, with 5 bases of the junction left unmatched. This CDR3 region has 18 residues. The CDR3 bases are TGTGCCAGTAGTAAGGGACTAGCGGGAGGCCGGGCCAAAAACATTCAGTACTTC. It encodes CASSKGLAGGRAKNIQYF.

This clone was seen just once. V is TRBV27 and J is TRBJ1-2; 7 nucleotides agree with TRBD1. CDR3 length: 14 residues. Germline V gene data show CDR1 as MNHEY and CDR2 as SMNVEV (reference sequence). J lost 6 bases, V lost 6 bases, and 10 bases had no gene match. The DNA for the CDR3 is TGTGCCAGCAGGGGAAACAGGGGAGGCAATGGCTACACCTTC. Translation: CASRGNRGGNGYTF.

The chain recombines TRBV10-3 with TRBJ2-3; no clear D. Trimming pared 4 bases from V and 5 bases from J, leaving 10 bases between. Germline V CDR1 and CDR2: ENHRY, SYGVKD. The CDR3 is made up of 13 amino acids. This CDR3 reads CAISAGAVDTQYF. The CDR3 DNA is TGTGCCATCAGTGCAGGCGCGGTAGATACGCAGTATTTT.